The source of this TCR beta chain is a study of shared clonotypes between healthy human individuals. Study-wide context: Donors consisted of a couple of women and a few men between 18 and 49.

Only CD45RO-negative cells positively selected for CCR7 counted as naive CD8 cells, so terminally differentiated effector memory CD45RA+ cells were excluded. The CDR3 has 12 residues. V was cut by 4 bases and J by 5 bases, with 6 bases left in between. Germline loops: CDR1 LNHDA, CDR2 SQIVND (reference sequence). Of note for this clone: Antigen: not known.

Per the authors' pipeline: ImmunoSEQ output lacked quality scores and full-length reads, limiting matched filtering. Clones were read by immunoSEQ multiplex PCR, and TCRdb kept only the in-frame ones, dropping some. Clone size and V and J calls were adopted from that table, with D and trimming inferred from the DNA. The sample carries nearly 2 million clones, 85% to 95% recorded once. Study conclusions and caveats: Around 5% was the fraction of naive CD4 clonotypes found shared across a few donors.

The clonotype originates from a man aged 18 to 35 in good health. The rearrangement uses TRBV19 and TRBJ1-5, with D hard to call. Sequenced input: naive CD8+ T cells sorted from blood. The CDR3 region is CASSTGDQPQHF. The CDR3 nucleotides read TGTGCCAGTAGTACGGGTGATCAGCCCCAGCATTTT.